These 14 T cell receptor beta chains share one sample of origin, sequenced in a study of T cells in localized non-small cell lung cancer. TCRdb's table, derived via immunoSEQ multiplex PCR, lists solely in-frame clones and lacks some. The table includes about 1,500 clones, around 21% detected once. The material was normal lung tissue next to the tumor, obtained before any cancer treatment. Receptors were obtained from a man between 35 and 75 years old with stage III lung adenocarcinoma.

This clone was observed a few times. The CDR3 protein is CASSLDMSYGYTF. The DNA of the CDR3 is TGTGCCAGCAGCTTAGATATGAGTTATGGCTACACCTTC. The gene calls are TRBV7-8 and TRBJ1-2; D unresolved. The CDR3 runs 13 residues. Trimming left V 1 base short and J 5 bases short, with 8 bases between. Germline CDR1 SGHVS, CDR2 FQNEAQ.

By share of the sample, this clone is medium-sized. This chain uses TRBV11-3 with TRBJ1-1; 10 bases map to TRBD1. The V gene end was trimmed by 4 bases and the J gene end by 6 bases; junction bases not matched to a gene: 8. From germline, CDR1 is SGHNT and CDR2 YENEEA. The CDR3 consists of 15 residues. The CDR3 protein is CASSSDRGRVAEAFF. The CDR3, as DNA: TGTGCCAGCAGCTCAGACAGGGGGCGCGTGGCTGAAGCTTTCTTT. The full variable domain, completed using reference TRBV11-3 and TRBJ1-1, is EAGVVQSPRYKIIEKKQPVAFWCNPISGHNTLYWYLQNLGQGPELLIRYENEEAVDDSQLPKDRFSAERLKGVDSTLKIQPAELGDSAVYLCASSSDRGRVAEAFFGQGTRLTVV.

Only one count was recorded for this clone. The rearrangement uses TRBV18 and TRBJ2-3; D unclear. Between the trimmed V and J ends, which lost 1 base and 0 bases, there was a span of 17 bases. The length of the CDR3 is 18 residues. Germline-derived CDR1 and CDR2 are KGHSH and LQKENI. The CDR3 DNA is TGTGCCAGCTCACCACACCAGGACGGAAATCCTAGCACAGATACGCAGTATTTT. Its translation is CASSPHQDGNPSTDTQYF. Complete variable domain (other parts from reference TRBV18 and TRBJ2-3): NAGVMQNPRHLVRRRGQEARLRCSPMKGHSHVYWYRQLPEEGLKFMVYLQKENIIDESGMPKERFSAEFPKEGPSILRIQQVVRGDSAAYFCASSPHQDGNPSTDTQYFGPGTRLTVL.

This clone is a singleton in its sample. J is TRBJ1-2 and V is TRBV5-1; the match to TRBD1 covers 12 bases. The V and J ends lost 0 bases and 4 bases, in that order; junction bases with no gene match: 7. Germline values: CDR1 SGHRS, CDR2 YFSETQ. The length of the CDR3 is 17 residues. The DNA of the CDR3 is TGCGCCAGCAGCTTGGCCGGGACAGGGGGCCTTGGCTATGGCTACACCTTC. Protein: CASSLAGTGGLGYGYTF.

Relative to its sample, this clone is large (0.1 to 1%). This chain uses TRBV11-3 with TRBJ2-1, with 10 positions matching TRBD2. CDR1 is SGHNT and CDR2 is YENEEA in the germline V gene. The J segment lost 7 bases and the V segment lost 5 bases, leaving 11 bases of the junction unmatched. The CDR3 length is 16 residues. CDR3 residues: CASSGRSGGEYNEQFF. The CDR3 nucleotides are TGTGCCAGCAGCGGGAGAAGCGGGGGGGAGTATAATGAGCAGTTCTTC.

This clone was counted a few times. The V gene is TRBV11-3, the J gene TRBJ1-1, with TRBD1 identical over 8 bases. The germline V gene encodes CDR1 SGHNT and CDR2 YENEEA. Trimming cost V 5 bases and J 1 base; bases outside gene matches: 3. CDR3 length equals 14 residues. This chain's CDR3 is CASSTDRENTEAFF. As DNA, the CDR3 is TGTGCCAGCAGCACGGACAGGGAGAACACTGAAGCTTTCTTT.

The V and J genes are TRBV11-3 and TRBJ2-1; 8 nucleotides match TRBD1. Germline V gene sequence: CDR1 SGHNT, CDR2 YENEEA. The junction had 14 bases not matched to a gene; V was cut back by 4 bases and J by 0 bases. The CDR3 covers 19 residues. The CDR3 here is CASSYPRDRFVSSYNEQFF. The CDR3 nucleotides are TGTGCCAGCAGCTACCCCCGGGACAGGTTCGTAAGCTCCTACAATGAGCAGTTCTTC.

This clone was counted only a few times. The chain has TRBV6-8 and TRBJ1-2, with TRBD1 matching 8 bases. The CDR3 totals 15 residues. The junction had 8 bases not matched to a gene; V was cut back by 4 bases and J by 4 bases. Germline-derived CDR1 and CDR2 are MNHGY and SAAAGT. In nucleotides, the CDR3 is TGTGCCAGCAGTTCTGGGACAGGCCGCGTCTATGGCTACACCTTC. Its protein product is CASSSGTGRVYGYTF.

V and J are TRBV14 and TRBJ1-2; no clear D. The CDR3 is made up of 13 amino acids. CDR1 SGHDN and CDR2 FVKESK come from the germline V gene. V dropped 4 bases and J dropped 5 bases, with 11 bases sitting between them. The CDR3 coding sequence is TGTGCCAGCAGCCCTTTCGGGGTTTATGGCTACACCTTC. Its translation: CASSPFGVYGYTF.

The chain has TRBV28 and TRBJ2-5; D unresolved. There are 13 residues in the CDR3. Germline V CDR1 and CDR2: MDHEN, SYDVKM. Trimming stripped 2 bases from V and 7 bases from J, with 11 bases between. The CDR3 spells CASSLTAPGTQYF. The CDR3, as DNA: TGTGCCAGCAGTTTAACAGCCCCCGGGACCCAGTACTTC.

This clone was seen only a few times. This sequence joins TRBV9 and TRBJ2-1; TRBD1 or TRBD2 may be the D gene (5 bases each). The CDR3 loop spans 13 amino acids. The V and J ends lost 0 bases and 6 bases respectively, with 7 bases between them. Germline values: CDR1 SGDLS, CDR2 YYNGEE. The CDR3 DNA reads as TGTGCCAGCAGCGTAGGGGGGTTCAATGAGCAGTTCTTC. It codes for CASSVGGFNEQFF. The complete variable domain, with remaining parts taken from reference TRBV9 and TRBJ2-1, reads DSGVTQTPKHLITATGQRVTLRCSPRSGDLSVYWYQQSLDQGLQFLIQYYNGEERAKGNILERFSAQQFPDLHSELNLSSLELGDSALYFCASSVGGFNEQFFGPGTRLTVL.

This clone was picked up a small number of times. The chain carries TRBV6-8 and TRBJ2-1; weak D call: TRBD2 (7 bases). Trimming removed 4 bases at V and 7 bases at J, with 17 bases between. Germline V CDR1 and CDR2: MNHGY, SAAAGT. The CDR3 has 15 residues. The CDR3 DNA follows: TGTGCCAGCAGTTCCCCTCGGGGGGCGGGGAATGAGCAGTTCTTC. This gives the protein CASSSPRGAGNEQFF.

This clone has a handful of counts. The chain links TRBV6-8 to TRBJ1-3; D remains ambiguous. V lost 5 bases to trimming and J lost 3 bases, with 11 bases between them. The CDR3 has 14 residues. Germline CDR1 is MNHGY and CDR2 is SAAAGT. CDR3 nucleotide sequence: TGTGCCAGCAGTCCGGACCGAAATGGAAACACCATATATTTT. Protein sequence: CASSPDRNGNTIYF.

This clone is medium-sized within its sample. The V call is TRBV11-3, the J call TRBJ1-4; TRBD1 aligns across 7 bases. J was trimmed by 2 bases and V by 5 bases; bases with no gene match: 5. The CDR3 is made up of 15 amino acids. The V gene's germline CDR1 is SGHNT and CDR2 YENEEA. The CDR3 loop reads CASSQGDRTNEKLFF. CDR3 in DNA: TGTGCCAGCAGCCAGGGGGATCGGACTAATGAAAAACTGTTTTTT.